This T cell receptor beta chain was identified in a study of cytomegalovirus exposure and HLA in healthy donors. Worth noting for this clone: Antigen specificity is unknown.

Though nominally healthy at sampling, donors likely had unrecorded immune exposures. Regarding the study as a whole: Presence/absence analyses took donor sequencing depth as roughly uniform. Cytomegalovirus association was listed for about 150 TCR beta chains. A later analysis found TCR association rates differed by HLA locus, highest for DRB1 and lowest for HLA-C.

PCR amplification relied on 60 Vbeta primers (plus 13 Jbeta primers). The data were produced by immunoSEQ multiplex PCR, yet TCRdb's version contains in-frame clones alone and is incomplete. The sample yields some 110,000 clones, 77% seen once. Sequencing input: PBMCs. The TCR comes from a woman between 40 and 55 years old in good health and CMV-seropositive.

CDR3 residues: CASSWDRGLSAYEQYF. As DNA, the CDR3 is TGTGCCAGTAGTTGGGACAGGGGGCTTTCCGCTTACGAGCAGTACTTC. The gene calls are TRBV19 and TRBJ2-7, with 12 bases aligning to TRBD1. Losses at the gene ends were 5 bases for V and 4 bases for J; bases not matched to a gene: 9. Germline V gene sequence: CDR1 LNHDA, CDR2 SQIVND (reference sequence). The CDR3 loop spans 16 amino acids.